These T cell receptor beta chains were read from a single sample in a study of graft-versus-host responses after intestinal transplantation. Profiling relied on immunoSEQ multiplex PCR, and the TCRdb table lists in-frame clones only, not all of them. The sample comprises around 70,000 clones, around 92% of which are singletons, and roughly 2.5% rests with the top ten. Their specific antigens are unknown. The starting material was unstimulated CD8+ T cells sorted from spleen or lymph node cells, obtained before intestinal transplant. These receptors were obtained from a human donor who received an intestinal transplant. Each CDR3 is given with its conserved first and last residue. A D gene is named only where the DNA matches it firmly. Clone size is given for some rows only: seen once, a few or many times, or a class if the clone is expanded.

D: TRBD1; V: TRBV4-2; size: -; J: TRBJ2-6; CDR3: CASSHDQGVLMHVLTF; DNA: TGTGCCAGCAGCCACGATCAGGGGGTTCTGATGCACGTCCTGACTTTC
D: TRBD2; V: TRBV30; size: -; J: TRBJ2-7; CDR3: CAWRARGAYEQYF; DNA: TGTGCCTGGAGAGCTCGGGGGGCCTACGAGCAGTACTTC
D: TRBD1; V: TRBV27; size: few; J: TRBJ1-1; CDR3: CASSLLQGAYTEAFF; DNA: TGTGCCAGCAGTTTATTACAGGGGGCATACACTGAAGCTTTCTTT
D: -; V: TRBV7-3; size: once; J: TRBJ2-3; CDR3: CASSLSGDTQYF; DNA: TGTGCCAGCAGCTTATCGGGGGATACGCAGTATTTT
D: -; V: TRBV27; size: -; J: TRBJ2-1; CDR3: CASSLPFSYNEQFF; DNA: TGTGCCAGCAGTTTACCATTCTCCTACAATGAGCAGTTCTTC
D: TRBD1; V: TRBV28; size: -; J: TRBJ2-7; CDR3: CASSWGTGDIASYEQYF; DNA: TGTGCCAGCAGTTGGGGGACAGGGGACATCGCTTCCTACGAGCAGTACTTC
D: -; V: TRBV27; size: once; J: TRBJ1-4; CDR3: CASSPRLRKLFF; DNA: TGTGCCAGCAGCCCACGGTTGCGAAAACTGTTTTTT
D: TRBD1; V: TRBV4-2; size: -; J: TRBJ1-5; CDR3: CASSQQGDQPQHF; DNA: TGTGCCAGCAGCCAGCAGGGGGACCAGCCCCAGCATTTT
D: -; V: TRBV6-1; size: -; J: TRBJ1-5; CDR3: CASSRDTVIGQPQHF; DNA: TGTGCCAGCAGTCGGGACACAGTCATAGGACAGCCCCAGCATTTT
D: TRBD2; V: TRBV7-9; size: once; J: TRBJ2-7; CDR3: CASSARPAGGYEQYF; DNA: TGTGCCAGCAGCGCAAGGCCAGCGGGGGGCTACGAGCAGTACTTC
D: -; V: TRBV5-1; size: -; J: TRBJ2-4; CDR3: CASSFIYGIQYF; DNA: TGCGCCAGCAGCTTTATCTACGGGATTCAGTACTTC
D: -; V: TRBV6-5; size: -; J: TRBJ2-1; CDR3: CASSASPWDEQFF; DNA: TGTGCCAGCAGTGCTAGCCCGTGGGATGAGCAGTTCTTC
D: -; V: TRBV9; size: once; J: TRBJ1-1; CDR3: CASSVRGIGAVVNTEAFF; DNA: TGTGCCAGCAGCGTCCGAGGTATTGGGGCGGTAGTGAACACTGAAGCTTTCTTT
D: TRBD1; V: TRBV5-1; size: -; J: TRBJ1-1; CDR3: CASSLGQGARTEAFF; DNA: TGCGCCAGCAGCCTAGGACAGGGGGCGCGGACTGAAGCTTTCTTT
D: TRBD2; V: TRBV6-5; size: -; J: TRBJ2-1; CDR3: CASSYKRGSYNEQFF; DNA: TGTGCCAGCAGTTACAAGCGGGGCTCCTACAATGAGCAGTTCTTC
D: -; V: TRBV7-2; size: -; J: TRBJ2-1; CDR3: CASSLDSPRLEYNEQFF; DNA: TGTGCCAGCAGCTTAGATTCCCCGAGACTGGAGTACAATGAGCAGTTCTTC
D: -; V: TRBV6-1; size: -; J: TRBJ2-1; CDR3: CASSDLFGSINEQFF; DNA: TGTGCCAGCAGTGATCTGTTTGGCTCAATCAATGAGCAGTTCTTC
D: -; V: TRBV7-6; size: -; J: TRBJ1-5; CDR3: CASSPGGVNQPQHF; DNA: TGTGCCAGCAGCCCTGGAGGGGTAAATCAGCCCCAGCATTTT
D: TRBD1; V: TRBV19; size: few; J: TRBJ1-6; CDR3: CASGQVSPLHF; DNA: TGTGCCAGTGGACAGGTTTCACCCCTCCACTTT
D: TRBD2; V: TRBV7-8; size: -; J: TRBJ2-2; CDR3: CASSLIRLAGGRNTGELFF; DNA: TGTGCCAGCAGCTTAATTCGACTAGCGGGGGGAAGGAACACCGGGGAGCTGTTTTTT
D: TRBD1; V: TRBV27; size: -; J: TRBJ2-3; CDR3: CASRPTGGTDTQYF; DNA: TGTGCCAGCAGGCCGACAGGGGGCACAGATACGCAGTATTTT